This TCR beta chain stems from a study of blood T cells in healthy people across ages. The count of this clonotype is one. The antigen is unknown. Study-wide findings and caveats: The percentage of naive T cells correlated strongly with TCR beta diversity.

CDR1 and CDR2 from the germline V gene are MNHEY and SVGEGT. V dropped 5 bases and J dropped 4; count of bases not matched to a gene: 8. This CDR3 is 15 amino acids long. The authors extracted at least 6 micrograms of total RNA per sample. Next came a second PCR, run for about 6 to 12 cycles, which used a sample-barcoded 5' primer along with a J-beta primer mix. No fewer than 3 million CDR3-containing paired-end reads came from each sample. TCRdb re-called the 5' RACE reads with MiXCR, one entry per CDR3 protein. The sample includes 780,000 or so distinct CDR3 sequences, 20% to 25% of them seen just once. This sample was also put to use in a study of T cells of mothers and their children.

The sequenced sample was blood. This chain uses TRBV6-2 or TRBV6-3 with TRBJ2-1; 7 bases line up with TRBD1. The clonotype originates from a boy under 18 in good health. CDR3 nucleotides: TGTGCCAGCAGTCCCGACAGGGCCATTTACAATGAGCAGTTCTTC. It encodes CASSPDRAIYNEQFF.